This TCR beta chain was retrieved from a study of cytomegalovirus exposure and HLA in healthy donors. Broader study findings: A classifier reportedly called cytomegalovirus status with high sensitivity and specificity. It was approximately 170 TCR beta chains that were listed as cytomegalovirus-associated.

Some clones are missing from TCRdb's copy, which holds only in-frame ones; the method was immunoSEQ multiplex PCR. The sample consists of more than 300,000 clones, more than 80% of them appearing once. The CDR3 is made up of 15 amino acids. V gave up 8 bases and J gave up 0 bases, with 14 bases separating them. Germline values: CDR1 SGHAT, CDR2 FQNNGV. This clone has more than one count but fewer than ten. Its specificity is not known. The donors were members of the validation cohort comprising over a hundred subjects, separate from the approximately 670-subject first cohort. The sequenced material came from PBMCs. The chain employs TRBV11-2 and TRBJ2-1; TRBD2 might be the D (6 bases). The source of this sequence is a woman under 30 in good health and CMV-seronegative. The CDR3 DNA reads TGTGCCAGCGCGCGTATGACTAGCTCCTACAATGAGCAGTTCTTC. It encodes CASARMTSSYNEQFF.